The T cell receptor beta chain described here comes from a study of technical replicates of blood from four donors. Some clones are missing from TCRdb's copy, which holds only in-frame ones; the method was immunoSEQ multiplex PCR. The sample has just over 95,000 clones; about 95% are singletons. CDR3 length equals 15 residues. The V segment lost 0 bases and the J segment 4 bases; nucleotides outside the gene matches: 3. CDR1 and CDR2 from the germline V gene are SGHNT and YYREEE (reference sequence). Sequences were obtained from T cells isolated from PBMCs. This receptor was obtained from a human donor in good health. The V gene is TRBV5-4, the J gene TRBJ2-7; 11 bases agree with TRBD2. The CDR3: CASSLALAGGYEQYF. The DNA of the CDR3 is TGTGCCAGCAGCTTGGCCCTAGCGGGAGGTTACGAGCAGTACTTC.